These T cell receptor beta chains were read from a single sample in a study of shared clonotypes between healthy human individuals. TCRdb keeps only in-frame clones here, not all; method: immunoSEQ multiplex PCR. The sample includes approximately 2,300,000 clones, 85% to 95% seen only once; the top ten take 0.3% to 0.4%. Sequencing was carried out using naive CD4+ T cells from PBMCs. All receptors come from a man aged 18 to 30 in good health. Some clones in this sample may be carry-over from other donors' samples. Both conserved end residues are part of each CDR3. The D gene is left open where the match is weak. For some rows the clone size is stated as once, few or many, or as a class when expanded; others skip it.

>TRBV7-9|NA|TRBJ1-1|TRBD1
CASSVGQGLNTEAFF
TGTGCCAGCAGCGTGGGACAGGGTTTGAACACTGAAGCTTTCTTT
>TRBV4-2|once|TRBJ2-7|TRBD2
CASSQELAGGPHEQYF
TGTGCCAGCAGCCAAGAACTAGCGGGAGGGCCCCACGAGCAGTACTTC
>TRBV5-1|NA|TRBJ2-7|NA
CASSSGLSYEQYF
TGCGCCAGCAGCTCGGGCCTTTCCTACGAGCAGTACTTC
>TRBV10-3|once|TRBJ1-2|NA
CAIRQDLYGYTF
TGTGCCATCAGACAGGACCTCTATGGCTACACCTTC
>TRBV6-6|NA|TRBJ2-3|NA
CASSYSTPRTDTQYF
TGTGCCAGCAGTTACTCGACCCCGCGCACAGATACGCAGTATTTT
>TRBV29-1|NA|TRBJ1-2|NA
CSVEGTDYGYTF
TGCAGCGTTGAAGGGACAGACTATGGCTACACCTTC
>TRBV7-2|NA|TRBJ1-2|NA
CASSINNLNYGYTF
TGTGCCAGCAGCATAAATAACCTGAACTATGGCTACACCTTC
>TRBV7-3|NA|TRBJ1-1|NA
CASSWDRNTEAFF
TGTGCCAGCAGCTGGGACCGGAACACTGAAGCTTTCTTT
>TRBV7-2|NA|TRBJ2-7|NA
CASSRLGGVSYEQYF
TGTGCCAGCAGCCGATTGGGGGGCGTCTCCTACGAGCAGTACTTC
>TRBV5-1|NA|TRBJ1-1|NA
CASSFSEDTEAFF
TGCGCCAGCAGCTTCTCTGAGGACACTGAAGCTTTCTTT
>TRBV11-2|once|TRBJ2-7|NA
CASSLESIFSYEQYF
TGTGCCAGCAGCTTAGAATCCATATTCTCCTACGAGCAGTACTTC
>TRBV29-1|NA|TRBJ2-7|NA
CSVGGDRIYEQYF
TGCAGCGTGGGGGGGGACAGGATCTACGAGCAGTACTTC
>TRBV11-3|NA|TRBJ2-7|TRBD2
CASSLGLAGGPREQYF
TGTGCCAGCAGCTTAGGACTAGCGGGAGGGCCGCGCGAGCAGTACTTC
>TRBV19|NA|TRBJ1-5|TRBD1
CASRPQGSFNQPQHF
TGTGCCAGTAGACCACAGGGGTCATTTAATCAGCCCCAGCATTTT
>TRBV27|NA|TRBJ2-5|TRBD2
CASSQTYPGLAGQETQYF
TGTGCCAGCAGCCAAACTTACCCCGGACTAGCGGGCCAAGAGACCCAGTACTTC
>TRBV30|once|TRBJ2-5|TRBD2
CAWSVQLAGLETQYF
TGTGCCTGGAGTGTACAACTAGCGGGTTTAGAGACCCAGTACTTC
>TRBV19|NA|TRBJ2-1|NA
CASSIRSPKNYNEQFF
TGTGCCAGTAGTATACGAAGCCCGAAAAACTACAATGAGCAGTTCTTC
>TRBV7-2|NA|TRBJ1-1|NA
CASSLQGSVSEAFF
TGTGCCAGCAGCTTACAGGGTTCAGTATCTGAAGCTTTCTTT
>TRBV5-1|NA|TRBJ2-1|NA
CASSPNAASYNEQFF
TGCGCCAGCAGCCCGAATGCCGCCTCCTACAATGAGCAGTTCTTC
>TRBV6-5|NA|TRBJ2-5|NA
CASSGRIGETQYF
TGTGCCAGCAGTGGGAGGATTGGGGAGACCCAGTACTTC
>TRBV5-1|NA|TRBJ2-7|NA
CASSRTVSYEQYF
TGCGCCAGCAGCCGGACAGTCTCCTACGAGCAGTACTTC
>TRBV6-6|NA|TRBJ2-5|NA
CASRSWGLGEETQYF
TGTGCCAGCCGCAGCTGGGGGTTGGGCGAAGAGACCCAGTACTTC
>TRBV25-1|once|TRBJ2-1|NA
CASSRDWESNEQFF
TGTGCCAGCAGCAGGGACTGGGAATCCAATGAGCAGTTCTTC
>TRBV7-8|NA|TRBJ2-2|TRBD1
CASSPGTGNTGELFF
TGTGCCAGCAGCCCAGGGACAGGGAATACCGGGGAGCTGTTTTTT
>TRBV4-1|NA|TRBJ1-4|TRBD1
CASSLDRGLANEKLFF
TGCGCCAGCAGCCTTGACAGGGGACTGGCTAATGAAAAACTGTTTTTT
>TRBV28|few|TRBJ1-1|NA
CASMVTTEAFF
TGTGCCAGCATGGTAACCACTGAAGCTTTCTTT
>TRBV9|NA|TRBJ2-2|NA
CASSESPGANTGELFF
TGTGCCAGCAGCGAGTCCCCCGGCGCCAACACCGGGGAGCTGTTTTTT
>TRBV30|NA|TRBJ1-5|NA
CAWSVAAGLRQPQHF
TGTGCCTGGAGTGTAGCGGCAGGACTCAGGCAGCCCCAGCATTTT
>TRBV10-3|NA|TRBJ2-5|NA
CAINSGGQETQYF
TGTGCCATCAACTCCGGGGGCCAAGAGACCCAGTACTTC
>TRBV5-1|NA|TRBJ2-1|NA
CASSLVVDNEQFF
TGCGCCAGCAGCTTGGTAGTAGACAATGAGCAGTTCTTC
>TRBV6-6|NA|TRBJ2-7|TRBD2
CASSYGGRAYEQYF
TGTGCCAGCAGTTACGGCGGGAGGGCTTACGAGCAGTACTTC
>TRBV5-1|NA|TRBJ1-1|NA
CASSTNPTLNTEAFF
TGCGCCAGCAGCACAAACCCTACACTGAACACTGAAGCTTTCTTT
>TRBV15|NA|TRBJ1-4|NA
CATSQGLSTDNEKLFF
TGTGCCACCAGCCAGGGGCTAAGCACTGATAATGAAAAACTGTTTTTT
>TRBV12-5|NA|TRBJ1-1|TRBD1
CASGFRATGTEAFF
TGTGCTAGTGGTTTTCGGGCGACAGGGACTGAAGCTTTCTTT
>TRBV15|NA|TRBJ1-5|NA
CATSRQGNNQPQHF
TGTGCCACCAGCAGACAGGGAAACAATCAGCCCCAGCATTTT